This T cell receptor beta chain was captured in a study of T cells after yellow fever vaccination. Template-switching 5'RACE yielded the TCR cDNA; a universal primer site and UMIs were added in the process. MiXCR, applied by TCRdb to the 5' RACE reads, yields one record per CDR3 protein. The data contain about 150,000 distinct CDR3 sequences, approximately 6.6% of them singletons. The CDR3 spans 12 residues. With 5 bases removed from V and 8 bases from J, the gap between germline ends came to 12 bases. This clonotype has a count of ten or more. This clonotype was obtained from a man aged 25-45 years who received the YFV17D yellow fever vaccine. This sequence joins TRBV12-3 or TRBV12-4 and TRBJ1-2, with no clear D. The sequencing used CD4+ T cells sorted from PBMCs, collected 10 days after the yellow fever booster vaccination. CDR3: CASSPRLGGYTF. CDR3 coding DNA: TGTGCCAGCAGTCCTCGGCTGGGCGGCTACACCTTC.